Following are 23 T cell receptor beta chains from one sample sequenced in a study of CD8+ T cells in alopecia areata. RNA was isolated and reverse transcribed to cDNA, the sequencing template. Clones were sequenced by immunoSEQ multiplex PCR, and TCRdb holds only the in-frame ones, with some missing. This repertoire shows hundreds of thousands of clones, roughly 60% found once; its top ten account for about 0.93%. Treatment here: oral pan-JAK inhibitor, 5-10 mg twice daily. The sample in question was CD4+ T cells sorted from blood, obtained around week 53, from a patient treated with tofacitinib. These receptors were obtained from a human donor with alopecia areata.

The gene calls are TRBV5-1 and TRBJ2-5; D might be TRBD1 (6 bases). Germline loops: CDR1 SGHRS, CDR2 YFSETQ. V lost 1 base to trimming and J lost 5 bases, with 9 bases between them. The CDR3 is 13 residues long. The CDR3 spells CASSLSGDETQYF. The CDR3 nucleotides read TGCGCCAGCAGCTTGTCAGGGGACGAGACCCAGTACTTC.

V gene TRBV7-9 combines with J gene TRBJ2-3; D uncertain. Trimming took 5 bases from V and 2 from J, leaving 14 bases between them. Germline values: CDR1 SEHNR, CDR2 FQNEAQ (reference sequence). The CDR3 is 15 amino acids. This CDR3 reads CASSPPPHNTDTQYF. The CDR3 nucleotides are TGTGCCAGCAGCCCCCCCCCACATAACACAGATACGCAGTATTTT.

This clone was counted between two and nine times. The chain's CDR3 is CASSSPGESETQYF. The CDR3 bases are TGTGCCAGCAGTTCCCCAGGGGAATCGGAGACCCAGTACTTC. V usage is TRBV28 and J usage is TRBJ2-5, with D maybe TRBD1 (6 bases). The CDR3 covers 14 residues. Germline values: CDR1 MDHEN, CDR2 SYDVKM. Trimming took off 4 bases at V and 5 bases at J, with 14 bases between the two ends.

CDR3 sequence: CSVDSLLGGFYNEQFF. CDR3 nucleotides: TGCAGCGTTGATTCCCTCCTTGGGGGGTTCTACAATGAGCAGTTCTTC. V usage is TRBV29-1 and J usage is TRBJ2-1; a possible D gene is TRBD2 (6 bases). V was clipped by 3 bases and J by 3 bases, with 18 bases between them. The CDR3 contains 16 residues. CDR1 is SQVTM, CDR2 ANQGSEA, per germline.

As DNA, the CDR3 is TGCAGCGTTTTAGCGGGGCGCACAGATACGCAGTATTTT. It translates to CSVLAGRTDTQYF. V is TRBV29-1 and J is TRBJ2-3; TRBD2 matches at 8 bases. The CDR3 is 13 residues long. V was clipped by 5 bases and J by 1 base; unmatched bases: 2. CDR1 is SQVTM, CDR2 ANQGSEA, per germline.

A single count supports this clone. The rearrangement uses TRBV6-5 and TRBJ2-5, with D hard to call. This CDR3 comprises 12 residues. CDR1 is MNHEY, CDR2 SVGAGI, per germline. Trimming shortened V by 7 bases and J by 4 bases, and 10 bases separated the two germline ends. The CDR3 spells CASTGPGETQYF. The CDR3 DNA is TGTGCCAGCACCGGGCCCGGAGAGACCCAGTACTTC.

The gene calls are TRBV19 and TRBJ1-5; tentatively, D is TRBD1 (5 bases). The germline V gene has CDR1 LNHDA and CDR2 SQIVND (reference sequence). This CDR3 comprises 15 residues. Trimming took 2 bases from V and 1 from J, leaving 9 bases between them. The CDR3 loop is CASSIQGKSNQPQHF. The DNA for the CDR3 is TGTGCCAGTAGTATACAGGGTAAGAGCAATCAGCCCCAGCATTTT.

In DNA form, the CDR3 reads TGTGCCATCAGTGTTCTGGGAGGGAGCACAGATACGCAGTATTTT. It specifies CAISVLGGSTDTQYF. The J gene is TRBJ2-3, the V gene TRBV10-3; 7 nucleotides match TRBD2. Germline CDR1 is ENHRY and CDR2 is SYGVKD. The junction had 4 bases not matched to a gene; V was cut back by 4 bases and J by 0 bases. The CDR3 runs 15 residues.

This clone has just a few counts. CDR3 in DNA: TGTGCCAGCAGCTCCACGGGAGAGGAACAACGGGGGGCCGGGGAGCTGTTTTTT. Translating it yields CASSSTGEEQRGAGELFF. The chain joins TRBV7-9 to TRBJ2-2; 7 bases fit TRBD2. V was pared by 4 bases and J by 6 bases, with 17 bases of the junction left unmatched. Germline V lookup: CDR1 SEHNR, CDR2 FQNEAQ (reference sequence). This CDR3 region has 18 residues.

This clone was picked up a small number of times. CDR3 in DNA: TGTGCCAGTAGTCCACGGACCGGACGGGGCAATCAGCCCCAGCATTTT. Protein sequence: CASSPRTGRGNQPQHF. V is TRBV19 and J is TRBJ1-5, with D hard to call. V was cut by 5 bases and J by 2 bases, with 16 bases left in between. The CDR3 contains 16 residues. Germline lookup yields CDR1 LNHDA and CDR2 SQIVND (reference sequence).

The table lists this clone with a few counts. The chain has TRBV18 and TRBJ1-2, with a weak D call TRBD1 (6 bases). V was shortened by 3 bases and J by 4 bases, with 12 bases between the two germline ends. The length of the CDR3 is 14 residues. CDR1 and CDR2 from the germline V gene are KGHSH and LQKENI. CDR3 amino acids: CASSPPTGAYGYTF. DNA of the CDR3: TGTGCCAGCTCACCTCCGACAGGCGCCTATGGCTACACCTTC.

This clone was detected only a few times. The chain combines TRBV14 with TRBJ2-1, with D possibly TRBD2 on 5 matching bases. The ends were cut back, 4 bases at V and 10 bases at J, with 11 bases in the middle. The CDR3 totals 12 residues. CDR1 and CDR2 from the germline V gene are SGHDN and FVKESK. The CDR3 loop reads CASSLLASEQFF. The CDR3 DNA sequence: TGTGCCAGCAGCCTGCTAGCTTCGGAGCAGTTCTTC.

This clone was observed a handful of times. The rearrangement links TRBV29-1 to TRBJ1-2; D is uncertain. The CDR3 has 12 residues. CDR1 and CDR2 from the germline V gene are SQVTM and ANQGSEA. Here the CDR3 DNA reads TGCAGTGGCGACGTGGAAACCGATGGCTACACCTTC. Translating gives CSGDVETDGYTF.

This clone showed up just a few times. The chain carries TRBV15 and TRBJ2-1; 9 bases align to TRBD1. The J segment lost 2 bases and the V segment lost 8 bases, leaving 4 bases of the junction unmatched. The CDR3 length is 14 residues. In germline, CDR1 is LNHNV, CDR2 YYDKDF (reference sequence). CDR3 sequence: CATSGTGPYNEQFF. CDR3 in DNA: TGTGCCACCTCCGGGACAGGGCCCTACAATGAGCAGTTCTTC.

The rearrangement uses TRBV2 and TRBJ2-5; D might be TRBD2 (6 bases). Germline CDR1 is SNHLY and CDR2 is FYNNEI. The CDR3 has 15 residues. Deletions cut 6 bases from V and 5 bases from J, with 19 bases between. Written as DNA, the CDR3 is TGTGCCAGCAGCCCGGGAGCGCAGTACGGCGAGACCCAGTACTTC. This translates into CASSPGAQYGETQYF.

This clone was found a few times. CDR3 residues: CASTNPGQNNEQFF. CDR3 coding DNA: TGTGCCAGTACTAACCCGGGGCAGAACAATGAGCAGTTCTTC. The V call is TRBV19, the J call TRBJ2-1; tentatively, D is TRBD1 or TRBD2 (5 bases each). V was trimmed by 7 bases and J by 5 bases, leaving 15 bases between them. Germline V CDR1 and CDR2: LNHDA, SQIVND (reference sequence). The CDR3 runs to 14 residues. The full variable domain, in which reference TRBV19 and TRBJ2-1 provide the parts outside the CDR3, is DGGITQSPKYLFRKEGQNVTLSCEQNLNHDAMYWYRQDPGQGLRLIYYSQIVNDFQKGDIAEGYSVSREKKESFPLTVTSAQKNPTAFYLCASTNPGQNNEQFFGPGTRLTVL.

This chain connects TRBV30 to TRBJ1-6, with 7 bases that match TRBD1. With V trimmed by 7 bases and J by 8 bases, 11 bases remained unmatched. Germline V CDR1 and CDR2: GTSNPN, SVGIG (reference sequence). The CDR3 loop spans 14 amino acids. CDR3 sequence reads: CALPRDTGDSPLHF. The CDR3, as DNA: TGTGCCTTGCCCCGGGACACAGGGGATTCACCCCTCCACTTT.

The CDR3 DNA is TGCAGTGCTGGGATGGAAGAGACCCAGTACTTC. The encoded protein is CSAGMEETQYF. The chain is built from TRBV20-1 and TRBJ2-5; D uncertain. The V gene lost 5 bases and the J gene lost 3 bases, with 7 bases spanning the gap. Germline loops: CDR1 DFQATT, CDR2 SNEGSKA (reference sequence). CDR3 length equals 11 residues.

The chain uses TRBV5-4 and TRBJ2-1, with D maybe TRBD1 (6 bases). V was pared by 4 bases and J by 1 base, with 9 bases between. The CDR3 sequence is 14 residues long. Germline loops: CDR1 SGHNT, CDR2 YYREEE (reference sequence). CDR3 loop: CASSQQGSYNEQFF. CDR3 nucleotide sequence: TGTGCCAGCAGCCAACAGGGTTCCTACAATGAGCAGTTCTTC.

The V gene is TRBV5-1, the J gene TRBJ2-5; TRBD1 agrees at 7 bases. CDR1 and CDR2 from the germline V gene are SGHRS and YFSETQ. The CDR3 runs 14 residues. V lost 1 base to trimming and J lost 4 bases; unmatched junction nucleotides: 4. This chain's CDR3 is CASSLMAGGETQYF. Here the CDR3 DNA reads TGCGCCAGCAGCTTGATGGCAGGGGGAGAGACCCAGTACTTC. The whole variable domain, filled in from reference TRBV5-1 and TRBJ2-5, reads KAGVTQTPRYLIKTRGQQVTLSCSPISGHRSVSWYQQTPGQGLQFLFEYFSETQRNKGNFPGRFSGRQFSNSRSEMNVSTLELGDSALYLCASSLMAGGETQYFGPGTRLLVL.

This chain links TRBV7-3 with TRBJ2-1, with 7 bases lining up with TRBD2. This CDR3 is built from 18 residues. The germline CDR1 and CDR2 sequences are SGHTA and FQGTGA. The junction had 12 bases not matched to a gene; V was cut back by 1 base and J by 3 bases. CDR3 sequence: CASSLRGTTGGDYNEQFF. CDR3 nucleotides: TGTGCCAGCAGCTTAAGGGGGACTACTGGTGGAGACTACAATGAGCAGTTCTTC.

This clone occurred a few times. The rearrangement uses TRBV29-1 and TRBJ1-2; D is uncertain. The V gene's germline CDR1 is SQVTM and CDR2 ANQGSEA. Between the trimmed V and J ends, which lost 7 bases and 8 bases, there was a span of 14 bases. This CDR3 region has 11 residues. The CDR3 sequence is CSDGLREGYTF. In nucleotides, the CDR3 is TGCAGCGACGGCCTCCGAGAGGGCTACACCTTC.

The J gene is TRBJ1-1, the V gene TRBV6-1; 7 positions agree with TRBD1. The J segment lost 9 bases and the V segment lost 6 bases, leaving 7 bases of the junction unmatched. Germline V gene sequence: CDR1 MNHNS, CDR2 SASEGT. The CDR3 is 12 residues long. The CDR3 sequence: CASRFGQVQAFF. CDR3 coding DNA: TGTGCCAGCAGGTTCGGACAGGTGCAAGCTTTCTTT.